The rows below give T cell receptor beta chains drawn from one sample of a study of radiation and T cells in renal cell carcinoma. Data came from immunoSEQ multiplex PCR; TCRdb stores just in-frame clones and leaves some out. This sample yields over 60,000 clones, of which around 78% are seen a single time; 6.8% belongs to the top ten. Here the sequenced sample was blood, taken from a patient whose treatment included radiotherapy and nephrectomy. Receptor source: a man in his sixties with renal cell carcinoma. Each CDR3 is given with its conserved first and last residue. D genes are given only for firm matches. Size values are once, few and many counts, or a class for expanded clones, and some rows have none.

clone_size | j_call | d_call | v_call | cdr3_aa | cdr3_nt
- | TRBJ1-5 | - | TRBV9 | CASSEGVMSNQPQHF | TGTGCCAGCAGTGAGGGAGTAATGAGCAATCAGCCCCAGCATTTT
- | TRBJ1-1 | - | TRBV18 | CASSREGRGNTEAFF | TGTGCCAGCTCACGGGAGGGGAGAGGGAACACTGAAGCTTTCTTT
- | TRBJ1-2 | TRBD1 | TRBV30 | CAWRGQGNYGYTF | TGTGCCTGGAGGGGACAGGGCAACTATGGCTACACCTTC
- | TRBJ2-5 | - | TRBV29-1 | CSVGREGIETQYF | TGCAGCGTGGGGCGTGAGGGGATAGAGACCCAGTACTTC
- | TRBJ2-1 | TRBD2 | TRBV7-9 | CASSSSGISYNEQFF | TGTGCCAGCAGCTCTAGCGGTATTTCCTACAATGAGCAGTTCTTC
few | TRBJ1-1 | - | TRBV6-1 | CASPRTGNTEAFF | TGTGCCAGCCCCCGCACGGGGAACACTGAAGCTTTCTTT
- | TRBJ1-5 | - | TRBV2 | CASRMGGASHNQPQHF | TGTGCCAGCAGAATGGGGGGCGCATCCCACAATCAGCCCCAGCATTTT
- | TRBJ1-2 | - | TRBV13 | CASSLNSMIYGYTF | TGTGCCAGCAGCTTAAATTCTATGATCTATGGCTACACCTTC
- | TRBJ1-2 | TRBD1 | TRBV19 | CASSRPRAGGDGYTF | TGTGCCAGTAGTAGGCCACGGGCAGGGGGCGATGGCTACACCTTC
- | TRBJ1-1 | - | TRBV7-8 | CASSTGDRSMNTEAFF | TGTGCCAGCAGCACGGGCGACAGGAGCATGAACACTGAAGCTTTCTTT
- | TRBJ1-2 | - | TRBV11-3 | CASSLESGAAYGYTF | TGTGCCAGCAGCTTAGAGAGCGGGGCCGCATATGGCTACACCTTC
- | TRBJ2-2 | - | TRBV7-2 | CASSFSGNTGELFF | TGTGCCAGCAGCTTCTCAGGGAACACCGGGGAGCTGTTTTTT
- | TRBJ2-7 | - | TRBV9 | CASSVTGTSTYEQYF | TGTGCCAGCAGCGTAACCGGGACCAGCACCTACGAGCAGTACTTC
few | TRBJ2-6 | TRBD2 | TRBV7-7 | CASSLEPGTSPGANVLTF | TGTGCCAGCAGCTTAGAACCCGGGACTAGCCCTGGGGCCAACGTCCTGACTTTC
- | TRBJ1-2 | - | TRBV29-1 | CSVEEGAGGYTF | TGCAGCGTTGAAGAGGGGGCAGGAGGCTACACCTTC
- | TRBJ2-7 | TRBD1 | TRBV2 | CASSDAPGQGTYEQYF | TGTGCCAGCAGTGACGCCCCGGGACAGGGCACCTACGAGCAGTACTTC
- | TRBJ1-3 | TRBD1 | TRBV7-8 | CASSRGTGGNTIYF | TGTGCCAGCAGCCGGGGGACAGGAGGAAACACCATATATTTT
- | TRBJ1-1 | TRBD1 | TRBV5-1 | CASRLGQLSEAFF | TGCGCCAGCAGACTGGGACAGTTGTCTGAAGCTTTCTTT
few | TRBJ1-1 | TRBD1 | TRBV7-9 | CASSSTGGRTEAFF | TGTGCCAGCAGCTCGACAGGGGGGAGAACTGAAGCTTTCTTT
- | TRBJ2-5 | TRBD2 | TRBV29-1 | CSVGTSGSWRPQYF | TGCAGCGTGGGGACTAGCGGGAGTTGGAGGCCCCAGTACTTC
- | TRBJ2-1 | - | TRBV4-3 | CASSRGSYNEQFF | TGCGCCAGCAGCCGAGGCTCCTACAATGAGCAGTTCTTC
- | TRBJ1-4 | - | TRBV9 | CASSAAGATNEKLFF | TGTGCCAGCAGCGCTGCGGGGGCAACTAATGAAAAACTGTTTTTT
- | TRBJ1-1 | - | TRBV29-1 | CSADGGESTEAFF | TGCAGCGCCGACGGTGGTGAGAGCACTGAAGCTTTCTTT
- | TRBJ2-3 | TRBD2 | TRBV7-8 | CASSAGLANADTQYF | TGTGCCAGCAGCGCTGGACTAGCGAACGCAGATACGCAGTATTTT
- | TRBJ1-6 | - | TRBV4-3 | CASSQGDTLHF | TGCGCCAGCAGCCAAGGGGACACCCTCCACTTT
- | TRBJ2-2 | - | TRBV5-1 | CASSRSGSIIGELFF | TGCGCCAGCAGCAGGTCCGGATCTATAATCGGGGAGCTGTTTTTT
- | TRBJ2-7 | - | TRBV19 | CASSIGAPYEQYF | TGTGCCAGTAGTATTGGCGCCCCCTACGAGCAGTACTTC
- | TRBJ1-2 | TRBD1 | TRBV29-1 | CSVRTGDGYGYTF | TGCAGCGTTCGCACAGGGGACGGCTATGGCTACACCTTC
- | TRBJ2-4 | - | TRBV7-2 | CASSDRTGRDTQYF | TGTGCCAGCAGCGACCGGACAGGGAGGGATACTCAGTACTTC
many | TRBJ1-6 | - | TRBV10-1 | CASSETGNSPLHF | TGCGCCAGCAGTGAGACGGGAAACTCACCCCTCCACTTT
once | TRBJ2-5 | - | TRBV19 | CASSTTGQETQYF | TGTGCCAGTAGTACCACAGGTCAAGAGACCCAGTACTTC
- | TRBJ1-2 | TRBD1 | TRBV5-1 | CASSLEGADYGYTF | TGCGCCAGCAGCTTGGAGGGGGCGGACTATGGCTACACCTTC
once | TRBJ2-5 | TRBD2 | TRBV6-6 | CASSYSSSGQETQYF | TGTGCCAGCAGTTACTCTTCTAGCGGACAAGAGACCCAGTACTTC
- | TRBJ2-5 | - | TRBV2 | CASSDIRGTRRKETQYF | TGTGCCAGCAGTGATATCCGAGGGACGAGGCGCAAAGAGACCCAGTACTTC
- | TRBJ1-2 | - | TRBV11-2 | CASSLVRGAGYGYTF | TGTGCCAGCAGCCTCGTGAGGGGGGCTGGCTATGGCTACACCTTC
- | TRBJ2-6 | TRBD1 | TRBV18 | CASSPQQGPAGANVLTF | TGTGCCAGCTCACCACAACAGGGGCCGGCTGGGGCCAACGTCCTGACTTTC
- | TRBJ1-2 | TRBD1 | TRBV30 | CAWSRDRVGGYTF | TGTGCCTGGAGCCGGGACAGGGTGGGTGGCTACACCTTC
- | TRBJ2-5 | TRBD2 | TRBV9 | CASSVAGRLAGQETQYF | TGTGCCAGCAGCGTAGCAGGGCGACTAGCGGGTCAAGAGACCCAGTACTTC
- | TRBJ2-7 | - | TRBV29-1 | CSVEDRGFYEQYF | TGCAGCGTTGAAGATAGGGGGTTCTACGAGCAGTACTTC
- | TRBJ1-2 | - | TRBV4-3 | CASSQEARGGTNYGYTF | TGCGCCAGCAGCCAGGAGGCCCGGGGGGGGACTAACTATGGCTACACCTTC
- | TRBJ2-7 | - | TRBV7-9 | CASSFPIGGEQYF | TGTGCCAGCAGCTTTCCGATTGGGGGCGAGCAGTACTTC
- | TRBJ2-5 | - | TRBV18 | CASSPDQETQYF | TGTGCCAGCTCACCAGACCAAGAGACCCAGTACTTC
- | TRBJ1-4 | - | TRBV28 | CASSLERRPNEKLFF | TGTGCCAGCAGTTTGGAGCGCCGGCCTAATGAAAAACTGTTTTTT
- | TRBJ2-2 | TRBD2 | TRBV19 | CASTQIAGGDTGELFF | TGTGCCAGTACCCAGATAGCGGGGGGGGACACCGGGGAGCTGTTTTTT
few | TRBJ1-2 | - | TRBV6-5 | CASSYSRQAGYGYTF | TGTGCCAGCAGTTACTCACGGCAGGCTGGCTATGGCTACACCTTC
- | TRBJ2-3 | TRBD2 | TRBV30 | CAWSALLAGGTDTQYF | TGTGCCTGGAGTGCCTTACTAGCGGGAGGGACAGATACGCAGTATTTT
- | TRBJ2-5 | - | TRBV6-1 | CASRPSQGGETQYF | TGTGCCAGCAGGCCCAGCCAGGGAGGCGAGACCCAGTACTTC
- | TRBJ2-5 | TRBD2 | TRBV7-2 | CASSLGLAGRETQYF | TGTGCCAGCAGCTTAGGACTAGCGGGGAGGGAGACCCAGTACTTC
- | TRBJ1-5 | - | TRBV6-6 | CASSGSNQPQHF | TGTGCCAGCTCGGGCAGCAATCAGCCCCAGCATTTT
- | TRBJ2-1 | - | TRBV7-3 | CASSLLASGEQFF | TGTGCCAGCAGCCTGCTAGCGAGTGGTGAGCAGTTCTTC